These 29 T cell receptor beta chains originate from one sample sequenced in a study of T cells in Graves' hyperthyroidism and ophthalmopathy. Amplification yielded TCR beta CDR3 regions, with RNA transcripts as the source. HTBI primers were used for first-round RT-PCR of the TCR CDR3. In TCRdb, the multiplex PCR reads were re-called with MiXCR into one record per CDR3 protein. The repertoire holds 130,000 or so distinct CDR3 sequences, with roughly 23% as singletons. Sequenced: blood. These receptors originate from a woman aged 50 to 60 with Graves' hyperthyroidism that later progressed to Graves' ophthalmopathy.

This clonotype was observed a handful of times. The rearrangement links TRBV14 to TRBJ1-2; D might be TRBD1 (6 bases). The germline V and J ends were trimmed by 4 bases and 4 bases, with 13 bases remaining between them. Germline values: CDR1 SGHDN, CDR2 FVKESK. The CDR3 sequence is 14 residues long. CDR3 bases: TGTGCCAGCAGCCCCTTCGGACAGAGCTATGGCTACACCTTC. Amino acid sequence: CASSPFGQSYGYTF. The full variable domain, in which reference TRBV14 and TRBJ1-2 provide the parts outside the CDR3, is EAGVTQFPSHSVIEKGQTVTLRCDPISGHDNLYWYRRVMGKEIKFLLHFVKESKQDESGMPNNRFLAERTGGTYSTLKVQPAELEDSGVYFCASSPFGQSYGYTFGSGTRLTVV.

This clonotype was counted only a few times. V gene TRBV2 combines with J gene TRBJ2-5, with 11 bases aligning to TRBD1. This CDR3 is 15 amino acids long. V gave up 7 bases and J gave up 4 bases; unmatched junction bases: 8. Germline V gene sequence: CDR1 SNHLY, CDR2 FYNNEI. The DNA of the CDR3 is TGTGCCAGCAAGAGTCGGACAGGGGGCCGAGAGACCCAGTACTTC. This sequence encodes CASKSRTGGRETQYF.

This clonotype was detected ten times or more. The J gene is TRBJ1-4, the V gene TRBV25-1; D gene ambiguous. Germline-derived CDR1 and CDR2 are MGHDK and SYGVNS. This CDR3 has 13 amino acids. The V end lost 4 bases, the J end lost 5 bases, and 8 bases lay between the germline ends. The CDR3 loop reads CASSGAVNEKLFF. CDR3 bases: TGTGCCAGCAGTGGGGCGGTCAATGAAAAACTGTTTTTT.

This clonotype was recorded a few times. This sequence joins TRBV5-8 and TRBJ2-3; D possibly uses TRBD1 or TRBD2 (5 bases each). CDR1 is SGHTS and CDR2 is YDEGEE in the germline V gene. Between the trimmed V and J ends, which lost 5 bases and 10 bases, there was a span of 14 bases. The CDR3 is 12 amino acids. The CDR3 loop is CASRERLGAQYF. Here the CDR3 DNA reads TGTGCCAGCAGAGAACGACTGGGGGCGCAGTATTTT.

This clonotype was seen more than once but under ten times. The CDR3 here is CASSLANTDTQYF. Written as DNA, the CDR3 is TGTGCCAGCAGCTTAGCTAACACAGATACGCAGTATTTT. The chain links TRBV7-3 to TRBJ2-3; D gene uncertain. CDR3 length: 13 amino acids. Germline CDR1 is SGHTA and CDR2 is FQGTGA. With 2 bases removed from V and 2 bases from J, the gap between germline ends came to 5 bases.

The chain couples TRBV28 to TRBJ2-7, with 7 bases aligning to TRBD1. CDR1 and CDR2 (germline): MDHEN, SYDVKM. The J segment lost 3 bases and the V segment lost 5 bases, leaving 7 bases of the junction unmatched. This CDR3 is 14 amino acids long. The CDR3 sequence: CASSPSTGDYEQYF. The CDR3 DNA reads TGTGCCAGCAGTCCCTCCACAGGGGACTACGAGCAGTACTTC. The whole variable domain, remainder taken from reference TRBV28 and TRBJ2-7, is DVKVTQSSRYLVKRTGEKVFLECVQDMDHENMFWYRQDPGLGLRLIYFSYDVKMKEKGDIPEGYSVSREKKERFSLILESASTNQTSMYLCASSPSTGDYEQYFGPGTRLTVT.

This chain links TRBV6-5 with TRBJ2-1; TRBD2 agrees at 10 bases. Germline V gene lookup returns CDR1 MNHEY and CDR2 SVGAGI. The length of the CDR3 is 15 residues. The ends lost 2 bases at V and 8 bases at J; junction bases unmatched: 6. CDR3 bases: TGTGCCAGCAGTTACCGAGCGGGAGGGCCCCATGAGCAGTTCTTC. It translates to CASSYRAGGPHEQFF.

The V and J genes are TRBV6-1 and TRBJ2-3, with D tentatively TRBD1 (6 bases). Germline V CDR1 and CDR2: MNHNS, SASEGT. V lost 5 bases to trimming and J lost 0 bases, with 24 bases between them. This CDR3 has 19 amino acids. In DNA, the CDR3 is TGTGCCAGCAGTTCTTACGGATCCGGGACAAAAGCTAGCACAGATACGCAGTATTTT. Residues: CASSSYGSGTKASTDTQYF.

With regard to this clonotype: The junction shows a germline mismatch at one end, possibly a read error. The V and J genes are TRBV3-1 and TRBJ2-1; D is perhaps TRBD2 (6 bases). Germline V gene lookup returns CDR1 LGHDT and CDR2 YNNKEL (reference sequence). The CDR3 length is 15 residues. The CDR3 region is CASNSRREYYSEQFF. The CDR3 nucleotides read TGTGCCAGCAATTCAAGGAGGGAGTACTACAGTGAGCAGTTCTTC.

At least ten counts were recorded for this clonotype. V gene TRBV3-1 combines with J gene TRBJ1-1; TRBD1 is a possible D gene (5 bases). The V end lost 4 bases, the J end lost 0 bases, and 12 bases lay between the germline ends. Looked up from germline, CDR1 is LGHDT and CDR2 is YNNKEL (reference sequence). CDR3 length: 15 residues. CDR3 nucleotides: TGTGCCAGCAGCCGGCAGGACACGCTGAACACTGAAGCTTTCTTT. This sequence encodes CASSRQDTLNTEAFF.

This clonotype came up many times. The chain carries TRBV12-3 or TRBV12-4 and TRBJ1-1; perhaps TRBD1 as D (5 bases). The V end lost 2 bases, the J end lost 4 bases, and 11 bases lay between the germline ends. The CDR3 is made up of 14 amino acids. The CDR3 region is CASSLSGGSTEAFF. The CDR3 DNA is TGTGCCAGCAGTTTATCGGGGGGGAGCACTGAAGCTTTCTTT.

This clonotype was picked up many times. This chain's CDR3 is CASRDSVGHSAEQYF. The CDR3 DNA sequence: TGTGCCAGCAGGGACTCGGTGGGCCACTCCGCCGAGCAGTACTTC. The rearrangement uses TRBV28 and TRBJ2-7; D is possibly TRBD2 (5 bases). CDR1 is MDHEN, CDR2 SYDVKM, per germline. V was pared by 6 bases and J by 6 bases, with 21 bases between. The CDR3 has 15 amino acids.

This clonotype was observed many times. This sequence joins TRBV12-3 or TRBV12-4 and TRBJ2-2, with D perhaps matching TRBD1 or TRBD2 (5 bases each). Trimming stripped 6 bases from V and 4 bases from J, with 15 bases between. The CDR3 totals 15 residues. The CDR3, as DNA: TGTGCCAGCAGCCCAGGGCACGCGGGCACCGGGGAGCTGTTTTTT. As protein: CASSPGHAGTGELFF.

This clonotype was recorded many times. The V and J genes are TRBV5-1 and TRBJ2-3, with D tentatively TRBD2 (5 bases). Trimming stripped 2 bases from V and 2 bases from J, with 9 bases between. Germline loops: CDR1 SGHRS, CDR2 YFSETQ. This CDR3 is built from 14 residues. CDR3 protein: CASSFWEITDTQYF. For the CDR3, the DNA is TGCGCCAGCAGCTTCTGGGAGATCACAGATACGCAGTATTTT.

The CDR3 protein is CASSHLGQGQAGGETQYF. The CDR3, as DNA: TGTGCCAGCAGCCACCTCGGACAGGGACAAGCGGGAGGGGAGACCCAGTACTTC. The chain carries TRBV28 and TRBJ2-5; TRBD2 matches at 10 bases. The V gene's germline CDR1 is MDHEN and CDR2 SYDVKM. V lost 6 bases to trimming and J lost 5 bases; unmatched junction nucleotides: 18. CDR3 size: 18 residues.

There are many counts of this clonotype. The chain links TRBV3-1 to TRBJ2-2, with TRBD2 identical over 10 bases. V gave up 2 bases and J gave up 3 bases; unmatched junction bases: 3. CDR1 LGHDT and CDR2 YNNKEL come from the germline V gene (reference sequence). The CDR3 totals 16 residues. The DNA of the CDR3 is TGTGCCAGCAGCCAACCTGGACTAGCGGACACCGGGGAGCTGTTTTTT. As protein: CASSQPGLADTGELFF.

This clonotype was recorded only once. This chain uses TRBV28 with TRBJ2-4, with D maybe TRBD1 (5 bases). The CDR3 runs 13 residues. Looked up from germline, CDR1 is MDHEN and CDR2 is SYDVKM. The V end lost 4 bases, the J end lost 6 bases, and 10 bases lay between the germline ends. The CDR3 spells CASSSDRPNIQYF. The DNA for the CDR3 is TGTGCCAGCAGTTCCGACAGACCAAACATTCAGTACTTC.

This clonotype occurred many times. J is TRBJ1-1 and V is TRBV30; TRBD1 matches 7 bases. The CDR3 covers 11 residues. The germline V gene has CDR1 GTSNPN and CDR2 SVGIG (reference sequence). The J segment lost 11 bases and the V segment lost 5 bases, leaving 8 bases of the junction unmatched. CDR3 coding DNA: TGTGCCTGGGCCCCGGGACAGCGGGCTTTCTTT. Translated: CAWAPGQRAFF.

A note on this clonotype: This may arise from a read error, as a much more abundant clone is one base away. The gene calls are TRBV7-9 and TRBJ1-1; no definite D call. This CDR3 comprises 11 residues. V lost 8 bases and J 8 bases, leaving 12 bases between the germline ends. Germline loops: CDR1 SEHNR, CDR2 FQNEAQ (reference sequence). The CDR3 loop is CASGPFVEAFF. Here the CDR3 DNA reads TGTGCCAGCGGCCCCTTCGTGGAAGCTTTCTTT. The complete variable domain, with remaining parts taken from reference TRBV7-9 and TRBJ1-1, reads DTGVSQNPRHKITKRGQNVTFRCDPISEHNRLYWYRQTLGQGPEFLTYFQNEAQLEKSRLLSDRFSAERPKGSFSTLEIQRTEQGDSAMYLCASGPFVEAFFGQGTRLTVV.

This clonotype showed up just a few times. The V gene is TRBV12-3 or TRBV12-4, the J gene TRBJ2-1; possible D gene TRBD1, 6 bases. Trimming cost V 7 bases and J 3 bases, with 13 bases left between them. The CDR3 spans 14 residues. Here the CDR3 DNA reads TGTGCCAGCACCTTAGGGGGATTCTACAATGAGCAGTTCTTC. Its protein product is CASTLGGFYNEQFF.

As concerns this clonotype: The junction shows a germline mismatch at one end, possibly a read error. The chain recombines TRBV20-1 with TRBJ2-7; no clear D. The CDR3 is 13 amino acids. Germline V gene data show CDR1 as DFQATT and CDR2 as SNEGSKA (reference sequence). CDR3 sequence: CSARGRLGYEQYF. The CDR3 DNA reads as TGCAGTGCAAGAGGACGGCTGGGGTACGAGCAGTACTTC.

This clonotype was observed a few times. The gene calls are TRBV10-2 and TRBJ2-7; a weak D match, TRBD2 (6 bases). This CDR3 comprises 16 residues. Looked up from germline, CDR1 is WSHSY and CDR2 is SAAADI. Trimming removed 4 bases from V and 3 bases from J, with 19 bases in between. The CDR3 coding sequence is TGCGCCAGCAGTGGAATCCGGGACTCACAAGGCTACGAGCAGTACTTC. Encoded protein: CASSGIRDSQGYEQYF.

In its sample, this clonotype was seen many times. V gene TRBV11-3 combines with J gene TRBJ2-4, with D unresolved. CDR1 is SGHNT and CDR2 is YENEEA in the germline V gene. V was clipped by 2 bases and J by 9 bases, with 11 bases between them. The CDR3 covers 13 residues. The CDR3 nucleotides are TGTGCCAGCAGCTTATACGAGACGGGCATTCAGTACTTC. It is translated as CASSLYETGIQYF.

This clonotype has just a few counts. The chain combines TRBV12-3 or TRBV12-4 with TRBJ2-4; D unclear. Trimming stripped 0 bases from V and 8 bases from J, with 14 bases between. The CDR3 is made up of 15 amino acids. CDR3 sequence (DNA): TGTGCCAGCAGTTTAGCCCGGGCCGGGTCGGACATTCAGTACTTC. The encoded protein is CASSLARAGSDIQYF.

V usage is TRBV19 and J usage is TRBJ2-7; 14 bases align to TRBD2. Germline V gives CDR1 LNHDA, CDR2 SQIVND (reference sequence). V trimming: 6 bases; J trimming: 4 bases; junction bases outside the gene matches: 20. The CDR3 is 20 amino acids. The CDR3 DNA sequence: TGTGCCAGTAGGGGACGGCCGGGACTAGCGGGAGTTGGGCTGGAGTACGAGCAGTACTTC. Translation: CASRGRPGLAGVGLEYEQYF.

The sample holds many counts of this clonotype. CDR3 sequence: CASRLIRGNTGELFF. For the CDR3, the DNA is TGTGCCAGCAGACTTATCCGGGGAAACACCGGGGAGCTGTTTTTT. V gene TRBV11-2 combines with J gene TRBJ2-2; TRBD2 is a possible D gene (5 bases). Germline lookup yields CDR1 SGHAT and CDR2 FQNNGV. This CDR3 is 15 amino acids long. Trimming removed 6 bases from V and 2 bases from J, with 13 bases in between. The full variable domain, in which reference TRBV11-2 and TRBJ2-2 provide the parts outside the CDR3, is EAGVAQSPRYKIIEKRQSVAFWCNPISGHATLYWYQQILGQGPKLLIQFQNNGVVDDSQLPKDRFSAERLKGVDSTLKIQPAKLEDSAVYLCASRLIRGNTGELFFGEGSRLTVL.

This chain uses TRBV25-1 with TRBJ2-5, with 11 bases fitting TRBD1. Trimming took 11 bases from V and 5 from J; bases not matched to a gene: 7. CDR1 is MGHDK and CDR2 is SYGVNS in the germline V gene. There are 13 residues in the CDR3. The CDR3 loop is CARDRGKWETQYF. The CDR3 coding sequence is TGTGCCCGGGACAGGGGGAAATGGGAGACCCAGTACTTC. Together with reference TRBV25-1 and TRBJ2-5, the CDR3 gives the full variable domain: EADIYQTPRYLVIGTGKKITLECSQTMGHDKMYWYQQDPGMELHLIHYSYGVNSTEKGDLSSESTVSRIRTEHFPLTLESARPSHTSQYLCARDRGKWETQYFGPGTRLLVL.

This clonotype has at least ten counts. The chain is built from TRBV6-1 and TRBJ2-7; the D gene is possibly TRBD1 (6 bases). Germline CDR1 is MNHNS and CDR2 is SASEGT. There are 13 residues in the CDR3. V was trimmed by 5 bases and J by 3 bases, leaving 11 bases between them. The CDR3 sequence: CASSLGHLYEQYF. The DNA of the CDR3 is TGTGCCAGCAGTTTGGGACACCTCTACGAGCAGTACTTC.

This clonotype was observed many times. The chain employs TRBV3-1 and TRBJ2-3; D unclear. Germline V gives CDR1 LGHDT, CDR2 YNNKEL (reference sequence). The length of the CDR3 is 12 residues. The V end was cut by 1 base, the J end by 2 bases, with 1 base between. CDR3 residues: CASSQVTDTQYF. For the CDR3, the DNA is TGTGCCAGCAGCCAAGTCACAGATACGCAGTATTTT.